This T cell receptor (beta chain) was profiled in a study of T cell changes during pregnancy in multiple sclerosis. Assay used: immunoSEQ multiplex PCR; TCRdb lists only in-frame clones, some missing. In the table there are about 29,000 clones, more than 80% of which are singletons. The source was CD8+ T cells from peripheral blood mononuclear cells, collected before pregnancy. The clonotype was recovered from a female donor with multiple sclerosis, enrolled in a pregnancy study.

CDR3 in amino acids: CASSSGGAVHNEQFF. The CDR3 DNA follows: TGTGCCAGCAGCTCGGGGGGGGCCGTCCACAATGAGCAGTTCTTC. The chain recombines TRBV7-2 with TRBJ2-1; 8 bases align to TRBD2. This CDR3 spans 15 amino acids. After removal of 4 bases from V and 5 bases from J, the junction contained 7 bases not matched to a gene. Germline V gene sequence: CDR1 SGHTA, CDR2 FQGNSA.